This T cell receptor (beta chain) was identified in a study of cytomegalovirus exposure and HLA in healthy donors (dated by TCRdb to 2017 to 2019). In terms of the full investigation: An earlier analysis of some 600 of the donors reported approximately 300 Gb of sequence data and some 110 million unique TCR beta sequences obtained from roughly 180 million T cells. Typing coverage differed by locus: A, B, C, DRB1 and DQB1 were typed in roughly 620-630 donors, DQA1 in 500 to 550, DPA1 in some 610, and DPB1 in about 450. An early release covering just under 650 HLA-typed donors comprised about 300 gigabases of sequencing data and tens of millions of unique TCR sequences. Every discovery cohort repertoire had been produced on one sequencing platform. Rather than drawing on any new phenotypic data, the later analysis identified candidate immune exposures from TCR beta sequences and the way those sequences occurred across donors. HLA typing included class I and class II loci at four-digit resolution. The T cell repertoires of 550 to 850 subjects were profiled by immunosequencing and related to cytomegalovirus serostatus. High-throughput TCR immunosequencing, statistical association of individual TCRs with disease status, and machine learning were combined to predict cytomegalovirus infection status. Five DR-DQ haplotypes were treated as single units for association and clustering because of strong linkage in the cohort. In a later analysis, previously published TCR beta repertoires from 670 or so donors were re-analyzed and high-resolution HLA genotyping was added so that TCR occurrence patterns could be studied. Among some 400 genotyped donors of the cohort, an average of around 240,000 unique TCR beta nucleotide sequences was sequenced per donor, of which 15% to 20% were non-productive. The study aimed to test whether cataloging public T cell receptors could reveal signatures of past pathogen exposure. A later genetic analysis took genome-wide SNP genotypes for about 65% of the roughly 670 donors and used that subset as a discovery cohort. Of the roughly 420 genotyped donors, over 80% were placed in the genetic ancestry cluster associated with self-reported Caucasian donors. A separate validation cohort of about 110 different subjects was used in addition to the roughly 700-subject first cohort. Donor age, sex, ethnicity and CMV serostatus were compiled alongside the repertoire data. In an earlier analysis of around 540 of the donors, high-throughput TCR beta sequencing was used to judge whether each TCR beta V gene segment behaved as functional or pseudogenic. Points the paper makes about the study in general: According to a later genetic analysis, donors in an Asian-associated ancestry cluster had fewer N-insertions in productive TCRs than the approximately 670-donor mean. Linkage disequilibrium might explain the correlated functional status among segregating V segments, but an unknown experimental factor could not be excluded. The authors suggested that the approach could potentially be generalized to other disease states and immunological phenotypes. Only TCR beta chains were sequenced in this cohort, and the absence of alpha or paired-chain data limited detectable features. The classifier was reported to diagnose cytomegalovirus status with high specificity and sensitivity in both the original cohort and the validation cohort. The earlier analysis of 450 to 700 of the donors excluded approximately 15 rarely observed V segments, including chromosome 9 orphons, because counts were too low. Because HLA typing was unavailable for some donors at each locus, only the typed subset was used in association tests. Broadly in line with IMGT annotations, most TCR beta V segments showed up in productive rearrangements about 90% or about 30% of the time in an earlier analysis of about 500 of the donors. In vitro tests confirmed that a few of the cytomegalovirus-associated TCR beta chains recognize cytomegalovirus antigens. Most TCR sequences were observed very rarely across donors, whereas some public TCRs were present in many individuals. Some IMGT-functional V segments, including TRBV6-2 and TRBV6-3, could not be distinguished by the 87-base-pair reads and were therefore excluded. Sequencing depth was assumed to be roughly uniform across donors in the presence/absence analyses, though that assumption may not hold. When HLA alleles, especially DR and DQ, strongly co-occurred, TCR associations were difficult to assign to individual alleles. Most CMV-associated TCR beta chains appeared to be HLA-restricted in a later analysis, and the HLA associations seemed to be driven largely by CMV exposure. A cluster of highly shared sequence variants was judged likely to represent a technical artifact of the sequencing pipeline. Compared with equally common non-associated chains, HLA-associated TCR beta chains in a later analysis were more clonally expanded and had lower generation probabilities. The only immune exposure information available for the cohort was CMV serostatus. A further reported finding was that TCR beta sequences accurately predicted the HLA-A and HLA-B alleles for most subjects in the first cohort. In a later analysis, some 18,000 TCR beta sequences were associated with specific HLA alleles at a false discovery rate of 0.05. In a later genetic analysis, a missense DCLRE1C variant was associated with V-gene and J-gene trimming of TCR beta chains, and the association was replicated in an independent cohort. In a later analysis, the rate of TCR association differed among HLA loci, with DRB1 alleles having the most associated TCRs and HLA-C alleles having the fewest. Several of the top co-occurrence clusters appeared to be linked to parvovirus B19, influenza, CMV and Epstein-Barr virus, according to a later analysis. The study gave a list of over 150 TCR beta chains associated with cytomegalovirus.

In the case of this clone: It has no known antigen specificity. Base qualities are not at hand, and no much larger clone is one base apart.

The germline V gene supplies CDR1 SNHLY and CDR2 FYNNEI. V was cut back by 7 bases and J by 4 bases, leaving a gap of 10 bases between them. From its cysteine to its phenylalanine, the CDR3 spans 12 amino acids. The sequence is cut down to CDR3 DNA, 36 bases in frame from base 1. Libraries were constructed by the immunoSEQ multiplex PCR assay. A mixture of 60 forward primers for TCR Vbeta segments and 13 reverse primers for TCR Jbeta segments was used in the multiplex PCR. Amplification of the CDR3 region of rearranged TCR beta genes was performed with a multiplex PCR assay on genomic DNA. The Illumina HiSeq System was used to sequence the amplified TCR beta libraries as 87-base-pair reads. Per the source publication's procedure: A later analysis counted approximately 76 million unique TCR beta chains across the 640 or so repertoires, and around 12 million of these chains were shared by at least two donors. A nearest-neighbor algorithm error-corrected the raw reads and collapsed the reads into unique sequences, merging closely related sequences to remove PCR and sequencing errors. Alignment of CDR3 sequences to IMGT reference sequences was used to assign V, D and J gene segments. For a sequence to be retained, a match of at least six nucleotides was required to both a V gene segment and a J gene segment. A rearrangement counted as productive if the CDR3 had no stop codons and remained in frame with V and J, and every other rearrangement counted as non-productive. CDR3 was defined according to IMGT convention as the region running from the second conserved V-encoded cysteine to the conserved J-encoded phenylalanine. In an earlier analysis of 587 of the donors, sequences lacking an unambiguous match to a single V gene segment were excluded. An earlier analysis of approximately 590 of the donors classified V segments as functional when productive rearrangements were above 56.7% and as segregating when the standard deviation between donors was above 5%. A statistical classification framework was built for diagnosing cytomegalovirus status from the catalog of TCR beta chain sequences. A later analysis assigned V and J genes by comparing TCR nucleotide sequences with IMGT/GENE-DB human TR gene sequences. The TCRdist pipeline was used in a later analysis to assign CDR3 sequences and most-parsimonious VDJ recombination scenarios. A later analysis defined each TCR beta chain by its CDR3 amino acid sequence plus V-gene family, and excluded reads lacking a unique V-gene family. In a later analysis, 450 to 600 highly shared, low-generation-probability nucleotide sequences were removed to address suspected cross-contamination and a sequencing artifact. In a later analysis, a clonal expansion index for each public chain was calculated from normalized within-repertoire ranks of inferred template counts. A later analysis computed generation probabilities with a VDJ recombination model fitted to out-of-frame rearrangements, and checked the results against IGoR. A later analysis scored TCR-TCR, TCR-HLA and TCR-CMV co-occurrence with hypergeometric tests, applying a repertoire-size bias correction to TCR pairs. In a later analysis, false discovery rates were estimated by permuting HLA or CMV assignments 20 times. In a later analysis, co-occurring TCRs were grouped with DBSCAN, and TCRdist sequence similarity was added when clustering was performed within HLA-allele-positive subsets. Repertoires with fewer than 30,000 or more than 120,000 public chains, plus five repertoires with anomalous nucleotide sharing, were excluded from co-occurrence clustering. TCRdb stores this immuneACCESS table with in-frame sequences only. Part of the clones is absent; in the studies checked, under half of the shortfall reflects unresolved V genes, and no reason is known for the rest. V, J and clone size reflect that table, while D and trimming were determined from the DNA. Counted in this sample were about 140,000 clones; 8.9% of them appeared once. The ten largest make up roughly 6.4% of the sample.

In total, over 600 healthy bone marrow donors made up the cohort. Cohort members were all nominally healthy when sampled, although unrecorded immune exposures were likely present. The donor tested CMV seropositive, placing the donor among the roughly 300 seropositive members of the cohort. Each donor provided a peripheral blood sample, and peripheral blood mononuclear cells were used for TCR beta sequencing. Genomic DNA extraction from the blood cell samples was performed with the Qiagen DNeasy Blood Extraction Kit. This clonotype was sampled from a woman aged 40 to 50 in good health and CMV-seropositive. The sequenced material came from PBMCs. The sequence joins TRBV2 to TRBJ2-5; TRBD1 is possibly the D segment (6 matching bases). This receptor has the CDR3 CASTGDTETQYF. The DNA sequence is as follows: TGTGCCAGCACAGGGGATACAGAGACCCAGTACTTC. Supplemented by the reference TRBV2 and TRBJ2-5 proteins around the CDR3, the complete variable domain is EPEVTQTPSHQVTQMGQEVILRCVPISNHLYFYWYRQILGQKVEFLVSFYNNEISEKSEIFDDQFSVERPDGSNFTLKIRSTKLEDSAMYFCASTGDTETQYFGPGTRLLVL.